This T cell receptor beta chain comes out of a study of lymphopenia after photon versus proton radiotherapy. Assay used: immunoSEQ multiplex PCR; TCRdb lists only in-frame clones, some missing. In the table there are 15,000 to 20,000 clones, roughly 82% of which are singletons. V shed 1 base and J shed 6 bases, with 10 bases lying between them. Germline V gene sequence: CDR1 MNHNS, CDR2 SASEGT. The CDR3 consists of 13 residues. General study points: Post-nadir TCR diversity decline inversely tracked overall survival among those who died.

This clone was seen a single time. Its specificity is unknown. The J gene is TRBJ2-7, the V gene TRBV6-1; no clear D gene. This specimen consisted of peripheral blood, obtained from a patient treated with proton-based radiotherapy. The TCR sequence derives from a man aged 65-85 years with pancreatic cancer. The chain's CDR3 is CASSEVRWFEQYF. DNA of the CDR3: TGTGCCAGCAGTGAAGTTCGGTGGTTCGAGCAGTACTTC.